Presented here are 8 T cell receptor beta chains from one specimen sequenced in a study of T cells after somatic rescue of genetic block. Only in-frame clones appear in the TCRdb table, and some are missing; sequencing was by immunoSEQ multiplex PCR. The sample contains roughly 67,000 clones, roughly 92% of which appear only once. The sequenced material came from peripheral blood mononuclear cells (PBMCs). The source is a man aged 40-49 years.

This chain joins TRBV10-3 and TRBJ1-4; maybe TRBD1 (5 bases). The length of the CDR3 is 15 residues. Germline V lookup: CDR1 ENHRY, CDR2 SYGVKD. V was clipped by 0 bases and J by 0 bases, with 5 bases between them. This CDR3 is CAISESGATNEKLFF. CDR3 nucleotide sequence: TGTGCCATCAGTGAGTCAGGGGCAACTAATGAAAAACTGTTTTTT.

This chain's CDR3 is CASSQDGDRGRDTQYF. For the CDR3, the DNA is TGTGCCAGCAGCCAAGACGGAGACAGGGGGCGAGATACGCAGTATTTT. This chain links TRBV4-2 with TRBJ2-3, with 10 nucleotides matching TRBD1. The CDR3 totals 16 residues. With 0 bases clipped from V and 5 bases from J, the junction kept 5 bases outside the gene matches. Per the germline V gene, CDR1 is LGHNA and CDR2 is YNFKEQ.

The CDR3 spells CASSGPGQLYEQYF. In DNA, the CDR3 is TGTGCCAGCAGCGGTCCGGGACAGTTATACGAGCAGTACTTC. The chain carries TRBV5-4 and TRBJ2-7; 7 nucleotides agree with TRBD1. Germline CDR1 and CDR2: SGHNT and YYREEE (reference sequence). The length of the CDR3 is 14 residues. Losses at the gene ends were 4 bases for V and 4 bases for J; bases not matched to a gene: 8.

The table lists this clone with a few counts. The chain combines TRBV4-1 with TRBJ1-1; D is unresolved. Germline V gene lookup returns CDR1 MGHRA and CDR2 YSYEKL. V lost 4 bases to trimming and J lost 7 bases, with 16 bases between them. The CDR3 has 14 amino acids. The DNA of the CDR3 is TGCGCCAGCAGCCGGATACGTGGCTCCATTGAAGCTTTCTTT. This gives the protein CASSRIRGSIEAFF.

The chain recombines TRBV5-1 with TRBJ2-5, with D possibly called TRBD1 or TRBD2 (5 bases each). Trimming removed 4 bases at V and 5 bases at J, with 15 bases between. CDR1 is SGHRS and CDR2 is YFSETQ in the germline V gene. CDR3 length: 14 amino acids. In DNA form, the CDR3 reads TGCGCCAGCAGCCAGGGACGGGCTTGGGAGACCCAGTACTTC. Residues: CASSQGRAWETQYF.

The genes are TRBV27 and TRBJ1-3; the D gene is possibly TRBD1 (6 bases). The CDR3 loop spans 13 amino acids. Trimming removed 6 bases at V and 4 bases at J, with 10 bases between. Germline V CDR1 and CDR2: MNHEY, SMNVEV (reference sequence). The CDR3 region is CASRRGAGNTIYF. The CDR3 DNA reads as TGTGCCAGCAGGAGGGGGGCCGGAAACACCATATATTTT.

The chain has TRBV5-3 and TRBJ1-1; D ambiguous. TRBV5-3 is an ORF; its function is uncertain. V lost 4 bases to trimming and J lost 1 base, with 17 bases between them. CDR3 size: 16 residues. Written as DNA, the CDR3 is TGTGCCAGAAGCGGATGGGGTTGGGGAAAGAACACTGAAGCTTTCTTT. It yields the protein CARSGWGWGKNTEAFF.

The chain is built from TRBV19 and TRBJ1-2, with no clear D. Trimming pared 1 base from V and 5 bases from J, leaving 5 bases between. Germline CDR1 LNHDA, CDR2 SQIVND (reference sequence). This CDR3 spans 12 amino acids. The CDR3 region has the DNA TGTGCCAGTAGTATAGCGGGATATGGCTACACCTTC. As protein: CASSIAGYGYTF.